This TCR beta chain comes out of a study of shared clonotypes between healthy human individuals. As processed by the authors: Without quality scores, immunoSEQ junctional reads could not be filtered like full-length reads. The protocol was immunoSEQ multiplex PCR, while the TCRdb copy is restricted to in-frame clones and leaves out a portion. Clonal size and the V and J genes are those of that table, whereas D and trimming came from the DNA. Of about 2.1 million clones in the sample, just under 95% are singletons; the top ten hold around 1.7%. Germline values: CDR1 LGHNA, CDR2 YSLEER. Trimming left V 0 bases short and J 7 bases short, with 15 bases between. The CDR3 sequence is 15 residues long. Study-wide findings and caveats: Donor scarcity curtailed the genetic and exposure-history diversity represented herein. Estimated richness was generally greater in naive than memory subsets. Some naive CD4 clonotypes, roughly 4.8%, turned up in common across several donors.

The naive CD8 fraction comprised CD45RO-negative cells positively selected for CCR7 and excluded terminally differentiated effector memory CD45RA+ cells. With regard to this clone: The antigen is unknown.

J is TRBJ2-5 and V is TRBV4-3; D possibly corresponds to TRBD2 (5 bases). Sequences were obtained from naive CD8+ T cells from PBMCs. The receptor comes from a man aged 18-30 years in good health. Some clones in this sample may be carry-over from other donors' samples. The CDR3 sequence: CASSQDGSEEGTQYF. Here the CDR3 DNA reads TGCGCCAGCAGCCAAGATGGCTCGGAAGAGGGGACCCAGTACTTC.